This T cell receptor beta chain was sequenced in a study of blood T cells in healthy people across ages (dated by TCRdb to about 2015). For the study in its entirety: Template switching captured roughly one uniquely barcoded TCR beta cDNA molecule per two T cells in model experiments. The donors were divided into four age groups: young (average around 16 years), middle-aged (about 39), aged (about 60) and long-lived (82). The study measured age-related changes in TCR beta repertoire diversity using deep sequencing normalized with unique cDNA molecular identifiers. For two donors (one aged 18 to 30 and one aged 80 or older), the study analyzed two additional independent replicas of 1 million unique cDNA reads from the same blood draw. To avoid experimental bias, donors of different ages were distributed randomly across sequencing lanes. Broad study findings and their caveats: Total diversity estimates from one million sequenced T cells were considered lower bounds and underestimates. Conclusive comparison of naive and antigen-experienced compartments was prevented by the profiling of bulk unsorted PBMCs. The percentage of naive T cells measured by flow cytometry correlated strongly with observed TCR beta diversity. The CMV infection status of donors was not known, potentially confounding age-related changes in expanded clonotypes. As age increased, observed TCR beta diversity per million T cells dropped in a roughly linear way, and a significant reduction was already evident by age around 41. Compared with the aged group, the long-lived group had more naive CD4+ T cells, fewer expanded clones and increased TCR diversity, suggesting age selection.

Donors were a few dozen systemically healthy Caucasian individuals from Russia aged roughly 6 to 90 years. Around 10 milliliters of peripheral blood were collected from each donor into EDTA-treated Vacutainer tubes. Ficoll-Paque density-gradient centrifugation was used to isolate PBMCs, with at least 7 million obtained per sample. Trizol reagent was used to extract total RNA from PBMCs, with at least 5 micrograms per sample. The percentages of naive CD45RAhigh/CD27high T cells were determined by flow cytometry on a PBMC aliquot from every donor. Per the germline V gene (reference sequence), SSHAT is the CDR1 and FNYEAQ is the CDR2. V loses 5 bases of germline sequence and J loses 7 bases, and the interval between the two ends is 20 bases. The CDR3 runs 16 residues from the cysteine to the phenylalanine. The only DNA kept is the CDR3, 48 bases in frame from the first base. The library relied on 5' RACE. The reads were generated on an Illumina HiSeq 2500. A second PCR of roughly 6 to 12 cycles was performed with a sample-barcoded 5' primer and a J-beta primer mix. Each TCR beta cDNA molecule received a unique molecular identifier from a template-switch 5' adaptor carrying 12 random nucleotides. At least 2.5 million CDR3-containing paired-end reads were obtained from each sample. First-strand cDNA was synthesized from all RNA with the Mint cDNA synthesis kit, primed by a TRBC-specific oligonucleotide. All cDNA was treated with uracil-DNA glycosylase and then went through a first 18-cycle PCR with the universal primers M1SS and BC2_uni_R. The study's processing was this. For normalization, 1 million high-quality reads were randomly selected from each sample, with every read carrying a distinct molecular identifier. Reads with shared molecular identifiers were discarded instead of being binned into consensus sequences. MiTCR, set to a Q25 quality threshold and the strictest error-elimination algorithm, was used for CDR3 identification, clonotype clustering and error correction. A nonparametric unseen species model with Euler transformation was used to estimate lower-bound total TCR beta diversity. Using fastp at Q25 and MiXCR, TCRdb reprocessed the public reads and kept productive beta chains. Rows matching on CDR3 protein sequence are summarized as one entry with the most common DNA and genes. The V and J calls were determined by TCRdb, not by the authors. The sample yields 1.5 million to 2 million distinct CDR3 sequences; almost 35% were counted once. The top ten hold 11% of the sample.

Regarding this clonotype: Its antigen is not yet known. Base quality data are lacking; no much larger clone is found one base away.

The TCR sequence derives from a woman aged 25 to 39 in good health. Recombination connected TRBV7-7 to TRBJ2-2; the D region may be TRBD1 or TRBD2, each matching 5 bases equally. The specimen was blood. The CDR3 region has the sequence CASSPDRGLEGGELFF. The DNA reads as follows: TGTGCCAGCAGCCCAGACCGGGGCCTCGAAGGCGGGGAGCTGTTTTTT.